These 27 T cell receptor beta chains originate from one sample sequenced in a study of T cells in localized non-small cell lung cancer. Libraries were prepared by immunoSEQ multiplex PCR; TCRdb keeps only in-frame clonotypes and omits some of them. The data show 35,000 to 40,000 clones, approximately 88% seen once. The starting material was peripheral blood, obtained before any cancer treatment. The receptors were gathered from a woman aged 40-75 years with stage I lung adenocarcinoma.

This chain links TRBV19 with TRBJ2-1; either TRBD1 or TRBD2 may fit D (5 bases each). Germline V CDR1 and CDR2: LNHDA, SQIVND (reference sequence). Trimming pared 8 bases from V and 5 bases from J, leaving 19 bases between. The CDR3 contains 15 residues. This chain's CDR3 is CASGDPGTPNNEQFF. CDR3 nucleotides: TGTGCCAGTGGCGATCCCGGGACGCCGAACAATGAGCAGTTCTTC.

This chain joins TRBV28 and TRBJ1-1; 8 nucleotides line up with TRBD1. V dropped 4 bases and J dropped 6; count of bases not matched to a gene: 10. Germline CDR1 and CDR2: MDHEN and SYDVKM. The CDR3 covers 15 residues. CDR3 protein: CASSSFIRGLSEAFF. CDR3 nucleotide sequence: TGTGCCAGCAGTTCCTTTATCAGGGGGCTTTCTGAAGCTTTCTTT.

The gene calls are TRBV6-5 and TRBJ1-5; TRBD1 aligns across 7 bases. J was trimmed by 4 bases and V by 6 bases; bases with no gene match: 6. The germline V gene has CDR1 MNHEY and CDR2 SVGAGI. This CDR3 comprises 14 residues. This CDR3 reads CASRPGTENQPQHF. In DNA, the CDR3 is TGTGCCAGCAGACCCGGGACAGAGAATCAGCCCCAGCATTTT.

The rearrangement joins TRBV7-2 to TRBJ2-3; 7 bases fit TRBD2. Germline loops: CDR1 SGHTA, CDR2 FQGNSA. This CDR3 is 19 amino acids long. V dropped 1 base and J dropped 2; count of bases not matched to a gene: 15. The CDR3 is CASSLVPNGRLAHTDTQYF. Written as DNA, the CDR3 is TGTGCCAGCAGCTTAGTACCCAACGGGAGACTAGCCCACACAGATACGCAGTATTTT.

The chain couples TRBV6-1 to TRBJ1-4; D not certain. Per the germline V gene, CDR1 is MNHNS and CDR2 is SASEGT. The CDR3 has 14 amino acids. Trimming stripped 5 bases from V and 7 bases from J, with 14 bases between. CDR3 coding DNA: TGTGCCAGCAGTTCCATGTTCCCGCTTGAAAAACTGTTTTTT. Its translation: CASSSMFPLEKLFF.

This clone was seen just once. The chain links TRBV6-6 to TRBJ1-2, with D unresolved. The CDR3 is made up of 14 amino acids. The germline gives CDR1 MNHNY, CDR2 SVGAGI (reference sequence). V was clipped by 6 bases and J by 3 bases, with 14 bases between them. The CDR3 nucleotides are TGTGCCAGCAGCCGGGCCAGGAAGGACTATGGCTACACCTTC. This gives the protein CASSRARKDYGYTF.

This chain's CDR3 is CASTDTDSNQPQHF. The DNA for the CDR3 is TGTGCCAGCACTGATACGGATAGCAATCAGCCCCAGCATTTT. J is TRBJ1-5 and V is TRBV2, with D unresolved. Germline V gene data show CDR1 as SNHLY and CDR2 as FYNNEI. The CDR3 runs to 14 residues. Trimming removed 7 bases at V and 0 bases at J, with 10 bases between.

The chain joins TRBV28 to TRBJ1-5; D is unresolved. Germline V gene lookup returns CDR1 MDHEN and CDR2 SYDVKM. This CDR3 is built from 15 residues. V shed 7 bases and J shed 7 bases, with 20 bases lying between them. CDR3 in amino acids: CASTPPGRPDQPQHF. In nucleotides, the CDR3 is TGTGCCAGCACCCCCCCGGGCCGCCCTGACCAGCCCCAGCATTTT. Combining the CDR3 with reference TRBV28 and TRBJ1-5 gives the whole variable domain DVKVTQSSRYLVKRTGEKVFLECVQDMDHENMFWYRQDPGLGLRLIYFSYDVKMKEKGDIPEGYSVSREKKERFSLILESASTNQTSMYLCASTPPGRPDQPQHFGDGTRLSIL.

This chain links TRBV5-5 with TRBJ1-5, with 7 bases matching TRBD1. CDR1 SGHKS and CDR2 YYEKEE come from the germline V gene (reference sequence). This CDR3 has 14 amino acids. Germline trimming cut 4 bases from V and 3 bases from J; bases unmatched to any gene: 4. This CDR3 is CASSRGQANQPQHF. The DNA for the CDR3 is TGTGCCAGCAGCAGAGGACAGGCCAATCAGCCCCAGCATTTT. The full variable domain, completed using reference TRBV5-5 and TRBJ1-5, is DAGVTQSPTHLIKTRGQQVTLRCSPISGHKSVSWYQQVLGQGPQFIFQYYEKEERGRGNFPDRFSARQFPNYSSELNVNALLLGDSALYLCASSRGQANQPQHFGDGTRLSIL.

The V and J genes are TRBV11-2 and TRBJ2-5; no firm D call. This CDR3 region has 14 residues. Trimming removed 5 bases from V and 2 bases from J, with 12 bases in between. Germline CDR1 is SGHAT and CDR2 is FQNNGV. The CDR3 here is CASSREGRQETQYF. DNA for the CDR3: TGTGCCAGCAGCCGAGAAGGCAGACAAGAGACCCAGTACTTC. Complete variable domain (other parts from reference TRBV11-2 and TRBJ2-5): EAGVAQSPRYKIIEKRQSVAFWCNPISGHATLYWYQQILGQGPKLLIQFQNNGVVDDSQLPKDRFSAERLKGVDSTLKIQPAKLEDSAVYLCASSREGRQETQYFGPGTRLLVL.

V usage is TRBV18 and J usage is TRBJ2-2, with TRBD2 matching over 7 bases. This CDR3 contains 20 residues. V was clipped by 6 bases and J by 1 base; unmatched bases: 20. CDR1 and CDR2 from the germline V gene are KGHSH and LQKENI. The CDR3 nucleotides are TGTGCCAGCTCCATTCGGGCGCTAGCCGGGACTAACCTGAACACCGGGGAGCTGTTTTTT. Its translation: CASSIRALAGTNLNTGELFF.

As DNA, the CDR3 is TGTGCCAGCAGTTATAGAGGCGTACGGGGAGATACGCAGTATTTT. Translating gives CASSYRGVRGDTQYF. The chain uses TRBV6-5 and TRBJ2-3; tentative D call: TRBD2 (5 bases). Germline loops: CDR1 MNHEY, CDR2 SVGAGI. The CDR3 length is 15 residues. Trimming pared 3 bases from V and 5 bases from J, leaving 15 bases between.

CDR3 sequence: CASSSTSLAKNIQYF. CDR3 in DNA: TGTGCCAGCAGTTCAACCTCCCTAGCCAAAAACATTCAGTACTTC. The chain joins TRBV28 to TRBJ2-4; D not certain. The CDR3 totals 15 residues. The germline CDR1 and CDR2 sequences are MDHEN and SYDVKM. Between the trimmed V and J ends, which lost 4 bases and 0 bases, there was a span of 10 bases. The complete variable domain, with remaining parts taken from reference TRBV28 and TRBJ2-4, reads DVKVTQSSRYLVKRTGEKVFLECVQDMDHENMFWYRQDPGLGLRLIYFSYDVKMKEKGDIPEGYSVSREKKERFSLILESASTNQTSMYLCASSSTSLAKNIQYFGAGTRLSVL.

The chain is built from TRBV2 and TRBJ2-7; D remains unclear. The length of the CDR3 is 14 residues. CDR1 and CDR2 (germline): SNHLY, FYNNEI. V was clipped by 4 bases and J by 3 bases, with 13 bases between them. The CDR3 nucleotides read TGTGCCAGCAGTGTTGCCGGCGGTGGCTACGAGCAGTACTTC. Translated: CASSVAGGGYEQYF.

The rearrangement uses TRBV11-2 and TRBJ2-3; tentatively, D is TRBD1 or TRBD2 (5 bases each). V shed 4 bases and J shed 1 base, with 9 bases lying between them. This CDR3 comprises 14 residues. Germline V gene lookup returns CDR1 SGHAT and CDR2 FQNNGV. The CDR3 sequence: CASSSVGGTDTQYF. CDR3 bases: TGTGCCAGCAGCTCCGTGGGGGGCACAGATACGCAGTATTTT.

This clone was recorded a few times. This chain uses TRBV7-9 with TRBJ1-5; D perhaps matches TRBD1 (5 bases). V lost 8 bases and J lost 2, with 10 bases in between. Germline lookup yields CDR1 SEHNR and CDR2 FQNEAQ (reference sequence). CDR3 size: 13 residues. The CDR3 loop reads CASGQGGNQPQHF. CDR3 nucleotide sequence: TGTGCCAGCGGGCAGGGTGGCAATCAGCCCCAGCATTTT.

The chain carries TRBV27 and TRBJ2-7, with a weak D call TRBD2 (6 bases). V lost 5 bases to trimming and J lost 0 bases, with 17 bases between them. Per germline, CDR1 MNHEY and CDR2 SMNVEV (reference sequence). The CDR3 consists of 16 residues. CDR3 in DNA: TGTGCCAGCAGTAGGAGGGCCGGTGGGGGCTCCTACGAGCAGTACTTC. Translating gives CASSRRAGGGSYEQYF.

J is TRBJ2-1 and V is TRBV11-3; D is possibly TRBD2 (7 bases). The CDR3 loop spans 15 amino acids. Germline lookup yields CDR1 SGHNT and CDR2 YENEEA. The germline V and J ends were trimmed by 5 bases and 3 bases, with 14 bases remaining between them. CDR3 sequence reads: CASSRGLADYNEQFF. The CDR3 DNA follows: TGTGCCAGCAGCCGGGGGCTAGCGGACTACAATGAGCAGTTCTTC.

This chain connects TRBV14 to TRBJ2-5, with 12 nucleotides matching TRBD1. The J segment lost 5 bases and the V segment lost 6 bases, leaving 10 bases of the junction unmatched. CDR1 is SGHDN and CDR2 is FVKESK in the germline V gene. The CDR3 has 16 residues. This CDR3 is CASSPGTGGELETQYF. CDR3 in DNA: TGTGCCAGCAGTCCCGGGACAGGGGGCGAGTTGGAGACCCAGTACTTC.

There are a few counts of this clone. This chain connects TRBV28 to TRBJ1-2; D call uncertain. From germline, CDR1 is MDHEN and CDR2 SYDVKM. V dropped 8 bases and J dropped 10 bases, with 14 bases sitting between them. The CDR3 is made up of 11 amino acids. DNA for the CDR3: TGTGCCAGCGGCCCTGGGGTGCCCTACACCTTC. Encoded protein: CASGPGVPYTF.

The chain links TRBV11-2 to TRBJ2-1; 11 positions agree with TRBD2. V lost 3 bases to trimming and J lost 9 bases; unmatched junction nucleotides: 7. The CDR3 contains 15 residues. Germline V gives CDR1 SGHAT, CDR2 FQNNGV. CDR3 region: CASSFSGRAQVEQFF. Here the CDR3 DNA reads TGTGCCAGCAGCTTTAGCGGGAGGGCCCAGGTTGAGCAGTTCTTC.

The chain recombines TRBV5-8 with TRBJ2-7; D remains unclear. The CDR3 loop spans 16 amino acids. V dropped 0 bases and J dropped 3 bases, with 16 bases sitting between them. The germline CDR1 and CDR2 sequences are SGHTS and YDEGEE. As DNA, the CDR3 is TGTGCCAGCAGCTTGGGAGTAGTACTCAACCTCTACGAGCAGTACTTC. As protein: CASSLGVVLNLYEQYF. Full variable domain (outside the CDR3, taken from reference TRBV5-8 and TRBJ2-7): EAGVTQSPTHLIKTRGQQATLRCSPISGHTSVYWYQQALGLGLQFLLWYDEGEERNRGNFPPRFSGRQFPNYSSELNVNALELEDSALYLCASSLGVVLNLYEQYFGPGTRLTVT.

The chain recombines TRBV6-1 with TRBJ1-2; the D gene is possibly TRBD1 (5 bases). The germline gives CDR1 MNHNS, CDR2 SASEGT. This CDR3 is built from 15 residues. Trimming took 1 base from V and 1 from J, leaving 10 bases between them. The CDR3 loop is CASSEGGARNYGYTF. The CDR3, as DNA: TGTGCCAGCAGTGAAGGAGGGGCCCGTAACTATGGCTACACCTTC.

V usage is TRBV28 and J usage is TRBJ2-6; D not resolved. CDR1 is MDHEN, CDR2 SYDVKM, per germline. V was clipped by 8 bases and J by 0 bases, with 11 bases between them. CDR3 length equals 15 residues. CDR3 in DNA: TGTGCCAGCTCCGGGTCCTACTCTGGGGCCAACGTCCTGACTTTC. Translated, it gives CASSGSYSGANVLTF.

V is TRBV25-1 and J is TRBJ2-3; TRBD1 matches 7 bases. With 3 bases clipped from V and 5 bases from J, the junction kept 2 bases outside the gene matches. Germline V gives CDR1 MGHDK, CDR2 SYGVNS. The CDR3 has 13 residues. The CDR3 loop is CASSDTGVDTQYF. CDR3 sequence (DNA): TGTGCCAGCAGTGATACAGGGGTAGATACGCAGTATTTT. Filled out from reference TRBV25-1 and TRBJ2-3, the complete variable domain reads EADIYQTPRYLVIGTGKKITLECSQTMGHDKMYWYQQDPGMELHLIHYSYGVNSTEKGDLSSESTVSRIRTEHFPLTLESARPSHTSQYLCASSDTGVDTQYFGPGTRLTVL.

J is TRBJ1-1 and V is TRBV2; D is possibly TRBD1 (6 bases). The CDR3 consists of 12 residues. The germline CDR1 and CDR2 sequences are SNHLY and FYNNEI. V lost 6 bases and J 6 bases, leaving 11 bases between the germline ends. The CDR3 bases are TGTGCCAGCAGACCCGACAGGCCTGAAGCTTTCTTT. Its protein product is CASRPDRPEAFF.

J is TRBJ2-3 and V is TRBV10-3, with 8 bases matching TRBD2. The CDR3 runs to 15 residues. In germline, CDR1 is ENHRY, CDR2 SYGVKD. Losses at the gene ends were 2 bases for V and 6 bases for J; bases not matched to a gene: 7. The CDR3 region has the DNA TGTGCCATCAGTGAGGGGGTAACGGGAGGGGATACGCAGTATTTT. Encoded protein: CAISEGVTGGDTQYF.